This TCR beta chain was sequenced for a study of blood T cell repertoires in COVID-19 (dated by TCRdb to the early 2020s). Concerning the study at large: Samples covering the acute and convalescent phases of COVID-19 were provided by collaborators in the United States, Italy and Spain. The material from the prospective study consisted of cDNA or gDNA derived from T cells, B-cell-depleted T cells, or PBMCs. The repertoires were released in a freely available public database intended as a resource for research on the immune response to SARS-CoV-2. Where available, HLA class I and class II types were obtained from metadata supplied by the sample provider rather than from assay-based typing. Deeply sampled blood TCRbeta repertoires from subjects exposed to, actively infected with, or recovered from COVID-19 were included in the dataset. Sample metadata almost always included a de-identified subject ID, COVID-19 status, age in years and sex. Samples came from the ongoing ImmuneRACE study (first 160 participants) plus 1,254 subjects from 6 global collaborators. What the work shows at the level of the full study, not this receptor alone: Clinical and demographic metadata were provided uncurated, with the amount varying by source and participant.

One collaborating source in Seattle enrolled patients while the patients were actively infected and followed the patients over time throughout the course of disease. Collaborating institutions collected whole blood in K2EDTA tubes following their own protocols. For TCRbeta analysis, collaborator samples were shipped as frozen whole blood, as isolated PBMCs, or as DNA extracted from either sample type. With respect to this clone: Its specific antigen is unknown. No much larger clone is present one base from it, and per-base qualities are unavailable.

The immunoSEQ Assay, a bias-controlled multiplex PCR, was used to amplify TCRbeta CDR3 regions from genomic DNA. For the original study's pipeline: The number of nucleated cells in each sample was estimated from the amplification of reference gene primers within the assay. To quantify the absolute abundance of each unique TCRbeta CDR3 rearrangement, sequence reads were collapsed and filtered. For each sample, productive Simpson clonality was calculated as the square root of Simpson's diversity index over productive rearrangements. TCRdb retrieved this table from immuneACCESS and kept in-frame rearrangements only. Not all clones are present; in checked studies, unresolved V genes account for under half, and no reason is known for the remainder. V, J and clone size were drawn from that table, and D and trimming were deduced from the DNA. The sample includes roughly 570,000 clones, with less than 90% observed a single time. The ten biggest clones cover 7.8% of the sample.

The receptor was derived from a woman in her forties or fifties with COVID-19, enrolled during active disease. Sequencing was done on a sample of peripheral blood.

The nucleotide sequence reads TGTGCCTGGAGTCCGAGGGGAGCGGGGACCGGCGAGCAGTACTTC. Its protein is CAWSPRGAGTGEQYF. The chain joins TRBV30 to TRBJ2-7; 7 bases in between match TRBD2. Trimming removed 2 bases from V and 6 bases from J; the gene matches leave 13 bases unexplained. CDR1 and CDR2 were assigned from the germline V gene (reference sequence) as GTSNPN and SVGIG. The CDR3 measures 15 amino acids from cysteine to phenylalanine. Only CDR3 DNA is held: 45 bases, read in frame from base 1.